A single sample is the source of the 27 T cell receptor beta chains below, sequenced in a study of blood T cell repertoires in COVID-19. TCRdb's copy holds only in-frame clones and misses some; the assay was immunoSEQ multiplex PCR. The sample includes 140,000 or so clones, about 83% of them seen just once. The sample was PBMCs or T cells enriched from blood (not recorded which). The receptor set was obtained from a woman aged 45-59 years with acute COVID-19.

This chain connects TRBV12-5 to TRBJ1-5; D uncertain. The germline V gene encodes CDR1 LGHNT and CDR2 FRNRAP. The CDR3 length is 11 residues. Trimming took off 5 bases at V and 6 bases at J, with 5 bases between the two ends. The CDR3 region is CASGPGQPQHF. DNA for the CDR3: TGTGCTAGTGGTCCCGGTCAGCCCCAGCATTTT.

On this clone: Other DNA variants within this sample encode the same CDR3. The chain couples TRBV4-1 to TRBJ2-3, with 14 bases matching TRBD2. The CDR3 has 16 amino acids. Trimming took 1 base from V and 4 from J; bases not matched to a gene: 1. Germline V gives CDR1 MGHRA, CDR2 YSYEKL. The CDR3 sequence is CASSQGLAGGSDTQYF. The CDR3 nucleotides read TGCGCCAGCAGCCAAGGACTAGCGGGAGGGTCAGATACGCAGTATTTT.

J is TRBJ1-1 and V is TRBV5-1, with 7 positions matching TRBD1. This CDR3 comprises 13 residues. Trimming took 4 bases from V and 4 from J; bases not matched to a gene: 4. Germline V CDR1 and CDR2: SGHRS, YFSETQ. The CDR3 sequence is CASSHDRATEAFF. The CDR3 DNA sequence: TGCGCCAGCAGCCACGACAGGGCCACTGAAGCTTTCTTT.

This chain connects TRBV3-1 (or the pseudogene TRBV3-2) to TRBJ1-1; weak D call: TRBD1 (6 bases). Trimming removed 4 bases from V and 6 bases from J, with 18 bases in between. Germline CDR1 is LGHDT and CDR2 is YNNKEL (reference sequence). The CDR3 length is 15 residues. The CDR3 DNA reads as TGTGCCAGCAGCCCGCGCTGGGCCGAGGGGGCTGAAGCTTTCTTT. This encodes CASSPRWAEGAEAFF.

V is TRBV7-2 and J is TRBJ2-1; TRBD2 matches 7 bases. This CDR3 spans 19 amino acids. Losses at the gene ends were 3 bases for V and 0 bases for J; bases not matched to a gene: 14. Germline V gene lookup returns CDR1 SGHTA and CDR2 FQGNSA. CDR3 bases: TGTGCCAGCAGCTTTTTAGAAGGGGCGGGAGACCCCTCCTACAATGAGCAGTTCTTC. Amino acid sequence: CASSFLEGAGDPSYNEQFF. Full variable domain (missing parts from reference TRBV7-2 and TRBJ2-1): GAGVSQSPSNKVTEKGKDVELRCDPISGHTALYWYRQSLGQGLEFLIYFQGNSAPDKSGLPSDRFSAERTGGSVSTLTIQRTQQEDSAVYLCASSFLEGAGDPSYNEQFFGPGTRLTVL.

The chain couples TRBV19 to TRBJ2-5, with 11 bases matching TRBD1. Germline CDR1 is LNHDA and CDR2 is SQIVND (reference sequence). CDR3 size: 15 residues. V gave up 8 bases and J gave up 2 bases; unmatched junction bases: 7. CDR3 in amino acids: CASGPGTGGQETQYF. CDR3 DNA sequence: TGTGCCAGTGGACCCGGGACAGGGGGACAAGAGACCCAGTACTTC.

The CDR3 here is CASSKKLGLGEKLFF. The CDR3 DNA reads TGTGCCAGCAGCAAAAAGCTGGGGCTCGGCGAAAAACTGTTTTTT. The chain is built from TRBV3-1 (or the pseudogene TRBV3-2) and TRBJ1-4, with a tentative D call TRBD1 (5 bases). V dropped 5 bases and J dropped 8 bases, with 18 bases sitting between them. The CDR3 sequence is 15 residues long. Germline V CDR1 and CDR2: LGHDT, YNNKEL (reference sequence).

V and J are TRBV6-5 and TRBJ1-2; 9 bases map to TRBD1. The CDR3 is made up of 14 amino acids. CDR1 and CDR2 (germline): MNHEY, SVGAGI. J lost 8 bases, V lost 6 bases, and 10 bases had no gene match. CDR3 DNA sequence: TGTGCCAGCAGCCGACAGGGGGGTAGTCGGGGCTACACCTTC. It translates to CASSRQGGSRGYTF.

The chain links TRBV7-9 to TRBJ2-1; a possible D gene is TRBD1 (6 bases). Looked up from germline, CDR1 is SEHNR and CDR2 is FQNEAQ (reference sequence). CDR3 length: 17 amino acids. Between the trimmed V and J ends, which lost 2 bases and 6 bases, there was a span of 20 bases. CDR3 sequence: CASSLTLVQGIRNEQFF. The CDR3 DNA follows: TGTGCCAGCAGCTTAACGTTGGTGCAGGGGATACGCAATGAGCAGTTCTTC.

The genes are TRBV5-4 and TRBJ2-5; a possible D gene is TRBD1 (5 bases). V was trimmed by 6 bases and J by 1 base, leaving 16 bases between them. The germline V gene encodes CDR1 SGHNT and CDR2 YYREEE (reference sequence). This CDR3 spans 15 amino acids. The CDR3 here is CASTATRTSQETQYF. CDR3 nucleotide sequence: TGTGCCAGCACCGCAACCCGGACAAGCCAAGAGACCCAGTACTTC.

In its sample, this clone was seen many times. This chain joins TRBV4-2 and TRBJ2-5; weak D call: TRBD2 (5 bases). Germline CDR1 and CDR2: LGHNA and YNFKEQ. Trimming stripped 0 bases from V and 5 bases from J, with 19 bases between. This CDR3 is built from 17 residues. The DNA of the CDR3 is TGTGCCAGCAGCCAAGAAGCGTCGGGATCTTTAGGGGAGACCCAGTACTTC. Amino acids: CASSQEASGSLGETQYF.

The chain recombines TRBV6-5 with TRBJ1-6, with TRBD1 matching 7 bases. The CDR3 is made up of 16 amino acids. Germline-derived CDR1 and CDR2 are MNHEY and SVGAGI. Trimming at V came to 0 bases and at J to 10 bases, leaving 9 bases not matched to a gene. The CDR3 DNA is TGTGCCAGCAGTTACTCAGCAGGGGGGTTGGGGTCACCCCTCCACTTT. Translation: CASSYSAGGLGSPLHF.

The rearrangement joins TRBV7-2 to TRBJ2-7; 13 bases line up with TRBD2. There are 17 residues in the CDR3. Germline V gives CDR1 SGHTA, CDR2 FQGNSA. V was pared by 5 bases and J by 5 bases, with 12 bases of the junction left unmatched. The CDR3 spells CASSPGLAGFGRDEQYF. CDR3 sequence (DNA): TGTGCCAGCAGCCCGGGACTAGCGGGGTTCGGGAGGGACGAGCAGTACTTC.

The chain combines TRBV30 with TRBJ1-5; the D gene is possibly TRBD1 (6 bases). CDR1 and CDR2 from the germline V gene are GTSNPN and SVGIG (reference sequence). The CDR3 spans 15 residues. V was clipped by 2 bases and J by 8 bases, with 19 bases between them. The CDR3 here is CAWSRHDRPLEPQHF. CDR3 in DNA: TGTGCCTGGAGTCGCCATGACAGGCCTTTGGAGCCCCAGCATTTT.

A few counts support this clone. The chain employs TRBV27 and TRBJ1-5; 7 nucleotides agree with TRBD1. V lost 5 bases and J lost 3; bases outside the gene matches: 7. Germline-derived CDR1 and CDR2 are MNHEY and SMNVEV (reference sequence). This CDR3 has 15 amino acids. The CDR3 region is CASSRVQGFNQPQHF. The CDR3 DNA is TGTGCCAGCAGTCGCGTACAGGGGTTCAATCAGCCCCAGCATTTT.

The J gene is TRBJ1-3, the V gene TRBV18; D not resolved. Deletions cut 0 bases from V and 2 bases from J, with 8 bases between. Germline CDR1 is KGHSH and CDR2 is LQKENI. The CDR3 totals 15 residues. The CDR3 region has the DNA TGTGCCAGCTCACCACCGTCGCAGGCTGGAAACACCATATATTTT. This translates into CASSPPSQAGNTIYF. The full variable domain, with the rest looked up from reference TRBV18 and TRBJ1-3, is NAGVMQNPRHLVRRRGQEARLRCSPMKGHSHVYWYRQLPEEGLKFMVYLQKENIIDESGMPKERFSAEFPKEGPSILRIQQVVRGDSAAYFCASSPPSQAGNTIYFGEGSWLTVV.

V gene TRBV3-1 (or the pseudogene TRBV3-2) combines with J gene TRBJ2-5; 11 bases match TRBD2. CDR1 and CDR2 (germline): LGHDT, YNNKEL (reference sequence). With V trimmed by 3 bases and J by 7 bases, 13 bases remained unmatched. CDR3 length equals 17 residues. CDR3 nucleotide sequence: TGTGCCAGCAGCCAGGCCCTAGCGGGAGGCCGGGGGGGGACCCAGTACTTC. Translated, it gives CASSQALAGGRGGTQYF.

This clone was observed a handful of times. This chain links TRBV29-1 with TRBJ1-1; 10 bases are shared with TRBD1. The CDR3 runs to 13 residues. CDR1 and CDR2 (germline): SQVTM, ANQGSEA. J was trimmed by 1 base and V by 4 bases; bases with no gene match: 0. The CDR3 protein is CSVGDRGNTEAFF. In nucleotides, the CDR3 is TGCAGCGTTGGGGACAGGGGGAACACTGAAGCTTTCTTT.

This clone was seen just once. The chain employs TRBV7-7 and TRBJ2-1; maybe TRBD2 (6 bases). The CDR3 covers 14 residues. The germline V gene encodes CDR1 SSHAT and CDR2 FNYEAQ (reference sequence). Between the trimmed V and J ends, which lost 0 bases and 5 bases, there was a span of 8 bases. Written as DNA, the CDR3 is TGTGCCAGCAGCTTAGCAGGAGGGGACAATGAGCAGTTCTTC. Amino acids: CASSLAGGDNEQFF.

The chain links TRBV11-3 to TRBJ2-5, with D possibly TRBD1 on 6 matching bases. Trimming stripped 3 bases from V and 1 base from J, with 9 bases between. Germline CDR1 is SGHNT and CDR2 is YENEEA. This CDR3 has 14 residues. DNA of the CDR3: TGTGCCAGCAGCTTGACGGACAGCCAAGAGACCCAGTACTTC. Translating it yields CASSLTDSQETQYF.

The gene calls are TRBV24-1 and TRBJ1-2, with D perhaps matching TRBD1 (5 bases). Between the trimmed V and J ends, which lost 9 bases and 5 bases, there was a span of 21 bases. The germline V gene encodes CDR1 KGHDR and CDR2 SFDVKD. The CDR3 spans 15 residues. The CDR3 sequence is CATQAGQGGDYGYTF. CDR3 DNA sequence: TGTGCCACCCAGGCGGGGCAGGGAGGGGATTATGGCTACACCTTC.

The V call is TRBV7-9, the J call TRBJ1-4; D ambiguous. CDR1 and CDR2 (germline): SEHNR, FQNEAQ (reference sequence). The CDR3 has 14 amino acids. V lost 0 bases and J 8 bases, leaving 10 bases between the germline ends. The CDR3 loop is CASSLAEGSEKLFF. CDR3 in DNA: TGTGCCAGCAGCTTAGCGGAGGGTTCAGAAAAACTGTTTTTT.

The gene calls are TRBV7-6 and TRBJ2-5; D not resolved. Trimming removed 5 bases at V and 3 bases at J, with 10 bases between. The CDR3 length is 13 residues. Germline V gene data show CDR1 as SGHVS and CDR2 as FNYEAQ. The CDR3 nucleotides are TGTGCCAGCAGCCCCGAGGTAGAAGAGACCCAGTACTTC. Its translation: CASSPEVEETQYF.

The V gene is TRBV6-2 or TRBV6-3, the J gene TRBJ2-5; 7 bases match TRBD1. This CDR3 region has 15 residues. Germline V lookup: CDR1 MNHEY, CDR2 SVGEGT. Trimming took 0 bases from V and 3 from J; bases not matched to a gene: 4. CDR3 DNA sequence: TGTGCCAGCAGTTACTCGACAGGGTCGAAAGAGACCCAGTACTTC. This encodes CASSYSTGSKETQYF.

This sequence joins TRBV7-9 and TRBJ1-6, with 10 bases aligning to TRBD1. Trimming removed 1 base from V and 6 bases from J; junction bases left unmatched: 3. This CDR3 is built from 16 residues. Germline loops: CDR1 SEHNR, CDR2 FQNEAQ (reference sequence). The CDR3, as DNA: TGTGCCAGCAGCTTAGGAGACAGGGGGCGTAATTCACCCCTCCACTTT. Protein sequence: CASSLGDRGRNSPLHF.

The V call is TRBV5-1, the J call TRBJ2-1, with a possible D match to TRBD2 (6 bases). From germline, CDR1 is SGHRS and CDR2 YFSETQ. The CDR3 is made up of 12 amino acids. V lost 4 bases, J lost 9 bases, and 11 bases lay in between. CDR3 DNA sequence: TGCGCCAGCAGCCCGGACTATCCTGAGCAGTTCTTC. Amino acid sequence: CASSPDYPEQFF.

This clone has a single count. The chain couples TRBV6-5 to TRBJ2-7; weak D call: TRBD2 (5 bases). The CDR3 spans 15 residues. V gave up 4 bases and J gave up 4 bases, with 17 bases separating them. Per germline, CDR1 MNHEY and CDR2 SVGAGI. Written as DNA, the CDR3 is TGTGCCAGCAGTTCCTCAGCCGGGGTCACTTACGAGCAGTACTTC. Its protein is CASSSSAGVTYEQYF.